This is a list of T cell receptor beta chains from one sample in a study of blood T cell repertoires in COVID-19. Profiled with immunoSEQ multiplex PCR; TCRdb holds only in-frame clones, not every one. The table lists hundreds of thousands of clones, approximately 90% of them singletons. The sequencing input was peripheral blood. The receptors originated from a woman in her thirties or forties who had recovered from COVID-19. Each CDR3 is given with its conserved first and last residue. The D gene is left open where the match is weak. Expanded clones are given a class, and other clones once, few, many or no size at all.

D gene	CDR3 length	clone size	V gene	J gene	CDR3 protein	CDR3 DNA
.	18	many	TRBV5-4	TRBJ1-6	CASSLAKGGLGYNSPLHF	TGTGCCAGCAGCTTGGCCAAAGGGGGATTGGGGTATAATTCACCCCTCCACTTT
.	13	.	TRBV12-3/TRBV12-4	TRBJ2-6	CASTLGGANVLTF	TGTGCCAGCACCCTCGGGGGGGCCAACGTCCTGACTTTC
.	15	.	TRBV9	TRBJ2-3	CASSVAQGWTDTQYF	TGTGCCAGCAGCGTAGCTCAGGGTTGGACAGATACGCAGTATTTT
.	14	.	TRBV3-1/TRBV3-2	TRBJ1-6	CASSQGGQNSPLHF	TGTGCCAGCAGCCAAGGGGGCCAAAATTCACCCCTCCACTTT
.	15	.	TRBV3-1/TRBV3-2	TRBJ2-6	CASSQRGTGANVLTF	TGTGCCAGCAGCCAAAGGGGGACTGGGGCCAACGTCCTGACTTTC
.	12	.	TRBV5-1	TRBJ2-7	CASSFGNYEQYF	TGCGCCAGCAGCTTTGGCAACTACGAGCAGTACTTC
TRBD2	13	once	TRBV19	TRBJ2-1	CASSIGLAGAQFF	TGTGCCAGTAGTATTGGGCTAGCGGGGGCCCAGTTCTTC
.	9	.	TRBV6-4	TRBJ1-5	CASSVAGDF	TGTGCCAGCAGTGTGGCAGGGGATTTT
TRBD1	14	.	TRBV11-3	TRBJ1-2	CASSPRGDRGGYTF	TGTGCCAGCAGCCCTCGCGGGGACAGGGGAGGCTACACCTTC
.	16	.	TRBV9	TRBJ2-2	CASSEGPAGTGGELFF	TGTGCCAGCAGCGAGGGGCCAGCGGGCACCGGAGGGGAGCTGTTTTTT
.	12	few	TRBV6-2/TRBV6-3	TRBJ1-2	CASSNPGVGYTF	TGTGCCAGCAGTAACCCGGGGGTCGGCTACACCTTC
TRBD1	15	.	TRBV11-2	TRBJ1-1	CASSRKTGVNTEAFF	TGTGCCAGCAGCCGAAAGACAGGGGTGAACACTGAAGCTTTCTTT
.	13	.	TRBV6-5	TRBJ2-5	CASRRGAKETQYF	TGTGCCAGCAGGCGCGGGGCCAAAGAGACCCAGTACTTC
.	11	few	TRBV2	TRBJ1-6	CASKGGSPLHF	TGTGCCAGCAAAGGGGGTTCACCCCTCCACTTT
TRBD1	13	many	TRBV2	TRBJ2-5	CATLRTGEETQYF	TGTGCCACCCTGCGGACAGGAGAAGAGACCCAGTACTTC
TRBD2	14	.	TRBV5-8	TRBJ2-5	CASSWGTTQETQYF	TGTGCCAGCAGCTGGGGGACTACCCAAGAGACCCAGTACTTC
.	11	once	TRBV6-2/TRBV6-3	TRBJ2-1	CASSQLVEQFF	TGTGCCAGCAGCCAGCTTGTCGAGCAGTTCTTC
.	10	.	TRBV7-2	TRBJ1-1	CASNPWEGFF	TGTGCCAGCAACCCTTGGGAGGGTTTCTTT
.	14	.	TRBV6-2/TRBV6-3	TRBJ1-5	CASSYAGQNQPQHF	TGTGCCAGCAGTTACGCCGGACAGAATCAGCCCCAGCATTTT